This TCR beta chain is from a study of blood T cell repertoires in COVID-19. The ends were cut back, 3 bases at V and 1 base at J, with 16 bases in the middle. From germline, CDR1 is SGHRS and CDR2 YFSETQ. This CDR3 comprises 16 residues. TCRdb's copy holds only in-frame clones and misses some; the assay was immunoSEQ multiplex PCR. The data hold about 130,000 clones, with approximately 81% observed a single time. The chain carries TRBV5-1 and TRBJ1-2; D is unresolved. The sequence derives from a woman younger than 45 who had recovered from COVID-19. The source material was peripheral blood. CDR3 nucleotides: TGCGCCAGCAGCTCTGACGCGGGGTCTTTTAACTATGGCTACACCTTC. It is translated as CASSSDAGSFNYGYTF.